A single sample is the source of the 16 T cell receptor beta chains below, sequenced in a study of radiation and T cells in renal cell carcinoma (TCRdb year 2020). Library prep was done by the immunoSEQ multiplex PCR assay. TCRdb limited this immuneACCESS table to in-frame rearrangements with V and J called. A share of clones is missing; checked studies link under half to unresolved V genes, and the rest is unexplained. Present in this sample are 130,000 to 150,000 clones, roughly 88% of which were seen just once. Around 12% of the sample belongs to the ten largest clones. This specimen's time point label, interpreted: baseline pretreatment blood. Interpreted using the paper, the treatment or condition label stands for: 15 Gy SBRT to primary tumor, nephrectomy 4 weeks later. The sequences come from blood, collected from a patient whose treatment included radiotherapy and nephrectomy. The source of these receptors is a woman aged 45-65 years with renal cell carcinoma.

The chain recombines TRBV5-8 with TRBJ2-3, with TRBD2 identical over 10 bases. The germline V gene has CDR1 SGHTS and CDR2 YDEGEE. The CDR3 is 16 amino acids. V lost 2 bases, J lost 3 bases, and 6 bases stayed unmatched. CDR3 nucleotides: TGTGCCAGCAGCTTTAGCGGGGGGTATTCTACAGATACGCAGTATTTT. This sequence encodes CASSFSGGYSTDTQYF.

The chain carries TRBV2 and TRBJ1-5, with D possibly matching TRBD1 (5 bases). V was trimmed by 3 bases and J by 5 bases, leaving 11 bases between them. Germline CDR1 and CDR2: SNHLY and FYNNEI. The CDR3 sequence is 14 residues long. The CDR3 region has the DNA TGTGCCAGCAGTGACAGGGCTGGGGATCAGCCCCAGCATTTT. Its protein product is CASSDRAGDQPQHF.

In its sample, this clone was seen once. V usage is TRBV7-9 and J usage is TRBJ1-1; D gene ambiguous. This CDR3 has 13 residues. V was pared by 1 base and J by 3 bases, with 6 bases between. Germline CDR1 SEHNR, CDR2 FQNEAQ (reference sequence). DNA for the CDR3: TGTGCCAGCAGCTTAGTGGAGGACACTGAAGCTTTCTTT. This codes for CASSLVEDTEAFF. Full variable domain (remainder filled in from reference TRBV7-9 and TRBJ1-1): DTGVSQNPRHKITKRGQNVTFRCDPISEHNRLYWYRQTLGQGPEFLTYFQNEAQLEKSRLLSDRFSAERPKGSFSTLEIQRTEQGDSAMYLCASSLVEDTEAFFGQGTRLTVV.

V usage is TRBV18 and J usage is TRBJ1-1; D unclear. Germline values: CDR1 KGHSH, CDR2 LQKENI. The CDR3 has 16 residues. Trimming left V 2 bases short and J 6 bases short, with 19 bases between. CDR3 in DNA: TGTGCCAGCTCACCAAGACCGCCAGGAGATAACGCTGAAGCTTTCTTT. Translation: CASSPRPPGDNAEAFF.

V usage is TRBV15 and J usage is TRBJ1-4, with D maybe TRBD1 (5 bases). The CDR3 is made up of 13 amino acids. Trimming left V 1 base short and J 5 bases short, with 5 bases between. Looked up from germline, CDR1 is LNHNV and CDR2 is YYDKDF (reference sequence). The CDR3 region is CATSRGQNEKLFF. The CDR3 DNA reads TGTGCCACCAGCAGAGGACAGAATGAAAAACTGTTTTTT.

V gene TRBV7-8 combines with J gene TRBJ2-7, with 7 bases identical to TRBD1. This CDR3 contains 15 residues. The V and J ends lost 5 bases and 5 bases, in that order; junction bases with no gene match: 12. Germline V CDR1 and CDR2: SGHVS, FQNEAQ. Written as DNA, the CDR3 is TGTGCCAGCAGCCTAACCGGGACAGCTCGGAACGAGCAGTACTTC. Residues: CASSLTGTARNEQYF.

CDR3: CASSLGRRYGDEQFF. The DNA of the CDR3 is TGTGCCAGCAGCTTAGGACGGAGATATGGAGATGAGCAGTTCTTC. This rearrangement joins TRBV11-3 to TRBJ2-1; D remains ambiguous. This CDR3 comprises 15 residues. Trimming removed 1 base from V and 8 bases from J, with 15 bases in between. The germline gives CDR1 SGHNT, CDR2 YENEEA.

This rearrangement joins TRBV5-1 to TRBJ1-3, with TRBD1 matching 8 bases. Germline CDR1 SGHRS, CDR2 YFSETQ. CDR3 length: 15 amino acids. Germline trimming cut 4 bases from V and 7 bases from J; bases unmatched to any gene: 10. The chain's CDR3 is CASSIDPGGLNTIYF. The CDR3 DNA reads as TGCGCCAGCAGCATCGACCCAGGGGGCCTCAACACCATATATTTT.

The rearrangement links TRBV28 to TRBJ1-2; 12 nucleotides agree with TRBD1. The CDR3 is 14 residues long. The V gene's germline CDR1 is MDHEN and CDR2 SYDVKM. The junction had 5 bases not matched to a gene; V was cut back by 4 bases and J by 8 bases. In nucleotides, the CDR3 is TGTGCCAGCAGTTCGGGACAGGGGGCCGGAGGCTACACCTTC. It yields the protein CASSSGQGAGGYTF.

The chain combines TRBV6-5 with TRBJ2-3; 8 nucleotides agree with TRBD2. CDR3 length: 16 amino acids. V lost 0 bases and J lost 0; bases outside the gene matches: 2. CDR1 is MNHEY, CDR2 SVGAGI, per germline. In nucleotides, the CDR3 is TGTGCCAGCAGTTACTCTATAGCGGGAAGCACAGATACGCAGTATTTT. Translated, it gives CASSYSIAGSTDTQYF.

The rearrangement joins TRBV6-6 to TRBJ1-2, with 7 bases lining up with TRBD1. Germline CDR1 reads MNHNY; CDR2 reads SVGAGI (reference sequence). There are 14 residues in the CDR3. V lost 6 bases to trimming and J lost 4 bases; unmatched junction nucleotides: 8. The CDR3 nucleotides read TGTGCCAGCAGCATTGAGACAGGGATCTATGGCTACACCTTC. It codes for CASSIETGIYGYTF.

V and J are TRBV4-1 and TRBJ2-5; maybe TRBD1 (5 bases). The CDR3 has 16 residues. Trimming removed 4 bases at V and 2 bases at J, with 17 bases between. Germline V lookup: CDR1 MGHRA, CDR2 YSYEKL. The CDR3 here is CASSLIFTGLQETQYF. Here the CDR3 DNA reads TGCGCCAGCAGCCTCATCTTTACAGGCTTGCAAGAGACCCAGTACTTC.

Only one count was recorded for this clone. Here the CDR3 DNA reads TGTGCCAGCAGCTTACGTGGTGAAACGCAGTATTTT. Translating it yields CASSLRGETQYF. The V and J genes are TRBV13 and TRBJ2-3; no firm D call. Germline lookup yields CDR1 PRHDT and CDR2 FYEKMQ (reference sequence). The CDR3 consists of 12 residues. The V and J ends lost 2 bases and 9 bases respectively, with 9 bases between them.

CDR3 DNA: TGTGCCAGCAGCCAAGGCGCCATAACCGGGGAGCTGTTTTTT. Translated, it gives CASSQGAITGELFF. V is TRBV4-2 and J is TRBJ2-2; D unresolved. The CDR3 loop spans 14 amino acids. Trimming took 1 base from V and 5 from J, leaving 8 bases between them. Germline V gene sequence: CDR1 LGHNA, CDR2 YNFKEQ.

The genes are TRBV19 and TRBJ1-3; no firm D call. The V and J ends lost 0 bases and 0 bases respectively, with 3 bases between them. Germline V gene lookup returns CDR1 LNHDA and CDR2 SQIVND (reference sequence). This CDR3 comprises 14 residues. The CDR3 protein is CASSIDPSGNTIYF. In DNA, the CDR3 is TGTGCCAGTAGTATAGATCCCTCTGGAAACACCATATATTTT.

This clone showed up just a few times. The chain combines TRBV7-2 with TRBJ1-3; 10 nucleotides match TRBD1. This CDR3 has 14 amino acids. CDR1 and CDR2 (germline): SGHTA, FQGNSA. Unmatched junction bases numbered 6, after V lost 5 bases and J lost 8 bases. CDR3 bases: TGTGCCAGCAGCGCCGACAGGGGGCCGGACACCATATATTTT. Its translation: CASSADRGPDTIYF.